This T cell receptor beta chain appears in the sequencing data of a study of OX40 agonist ivuxolimab in advanced cancers. Trimming pared 2 bases from V and 2 bases from J, leaving 13 bases between. CDR1 and CDR2 from the germline V gene are SEHNR and FQNEAQ (reference sequence). The CDR3 is made up of 16 amino acids. Method: immunoSEQ multiplex PCR; TCRdb's copy keeps in-frame clones and lacks some. The sample lists 80,000 to 100,000 clones, about nine tenths occurring once. This receptor was taken from an adult with an advanced solid tumor such as melanoma, head and neck, liver or kidney cancer. The V and J genes are TRBV7-9 and TRBJ2-1; weak D call: TRBD2 (6 bases). Sequencing used CD4+ or CD8+ T cells sorted from blood, obtained in a trial of the OX40 agonist ivuxolimab. CDR3 amino acids: CASSLSLAGTYNEQFF. As DNA, the CDR3 is TGTGCCAGCAGCTTAAGTCTGGCGGGGACCTACAATGAGCAGTTCTTC.